These 24 T cell receptor beta chains were sequenced from one sample in a study of beta chain features in type 1 diabetes. Study-wide results and caveats: Shorter TCRB CDR3s, moderately but significantly so, were found in Type 1 diabetes patients in all four CD4+ subsets.

Sequenced material consisted of expressed TCRB transcripts (all of the isolated RNA was reverse transcribed). Repertoires were generated with immunoSEQ multiplex PCR, while TCRdb's copy carries only in-frame clones and drops some. The table lists 350,000 to 450,000 clones, about 12% of them singletons, with 0.0095% to 0.013% in the top ten. These receptors' targets are unknown. Sequencing was performed on naive CD4+ T cells from blood. Receptors were obtained from a woman between 18 and 29 years old with type 1 diabetes.

This clone was seen a few times. This chain connects TRBV7-2 to TRBJ2-3, with D unclear. Germline V gives CDR1 SGHTA, CDR2 FQGNSA. This CDR3 comprises 15 residues. The ends were cut back, 8 bases at V and 1 base at J, with 16 bases in the middle. The CDR3 reads CASHLRRSGTDTQYF. The CDR3 DNA reads as TGTGCCAGCCATTTAAGGCGGAGCGGCACAGATACGCAGTATTTT.

The CDR3 reads CASSPVVRDTLPNTEAFF. Written as DNA, the CDR3 is TGTGCCAGCTCACCAGTCGTCCGGGACACTTTACCGAACACTGAAGCTTTCTTT. The V gene is TRBV18, the J gene TRBJ1-1, with a tentative D call TRBD1 (6 bases). The CDR3 has 18 residues. Germline loops: CDR1 KGHSH, CDR2 LQKENI. The V and J ends lost 2 bases and 1 base respectively, with 20 bases between them. Drawing the rest from reference TRBV18 and TRBJ1-1, the complete variable domain is NAGVMQNPRHLVRRRGQEARLRCSPMKGHSHVYWYRQLPEEGLKFMVYLQKENIIDESGMPKERFSAEFPKEGPSILRIQQVVRGDSAAYFCASSPVVRDTLPNTEAFFGQGTRLTVV.

The V gene is TRBV5-6, the J gene TRBJ2-5; tentative D call: TRBD1 (6 bases). The CDR3 has 16 amino acids. Germline V gives CDR1 SGHDT, CDR2 YYEEEE. With 5 bases removed from V and 5 bases from J, the gap between germline ends came to 22 bases. In DNA, the CDR3 is TGTGCCAGCAGTACTGGCGTACAGGGCTGGGTCGAGACCCAGTACTTC. Its translation: CASSTGVQGWVETQYF. Filled out from reference TRBV5-6 and TRBJ2-5, the complete variable domain reads DAGVTQSPTHLIKTRGQQVTLRCSPKSGHDTVSWYQQALGQGPQFIFQYYEEEERQRGNFPDRFSGHQFPNYSSELNVNALLLGDSALYLCASSTGVQGWVETQYFGPGTRLLVL.

The V and J genes are TRBV30 and TRBJ2-3; a weak D match, TRBD2 (5 bases). This CDR3 spans 13 amino acids. Looked up from germline, CDR1 is GTSNPN and CDR2 is SVGIG (reference sequence). The V end was cut by 5 bases, the J end by 0 bases, with 9 bases between. The CDR3 DNA reads as TGTGCCTGGGCTAGCACCAGCACAGATACGCAGTATTTT. Encoded protein: CAWASTSTDTQYF.

This clone was seen a few times. V is TRBV6-1 and J is TRBJ1-2; perhaps TRBD1 as D (6 bases). Germline-derived CDR1 and CDR2 are MNHNS and SASEGT. V lost 2 bases, J lost 6 bases, and 13 bases lay in between. This CDR3 is built from 14 residues. The CDR3 is CASSEPWTENGYTF. The DNA of the CDR3 is TGTGCCAGCAGTGAACCCTGGACAGAAAATGGCTACACCTTC.

This clone was detected only a few times. The gene calls are TRBV6-5 and TRBJ1-5; D unclear. The germline V gene has CDR1 MNHEY and CDR2 SVGAGI. The V and J ends lost 5 bases and 5 bases respectively, with 10 bases between them. This CDR3 has 13 amino acids. This chain's CDR3 is CASSTREDQPQHF. The DNA of the CDR3 is TGTGCCAGCAGTACCCGGGAGGATCAGCCCCAGCATTTT.

This clone was counted a few times. The J gene is TRBJ1-5, the V gene TRBV30; D remains ambiguous. From germline, CDR1 is GTSNPN and CDR2 SVGIG (reference sequence). This CDR3 is 13 amino acids long. V lost 2 bases and J lost 3, with 8 bases in between. The CDR3 protein is CAWSTENNQPQHF. The CDR3 coding sequence is TGTGCCTGGAGTACAGAGAACAATCAGCCCCAGCATTTT.

This clone was found a few times. The V and J genes are TRBV30 and TRBJ1-1, with 7 bases fitting TRBD1. After removal of 4 bases from V and 1 base from J, the junction contained 3 bases not matched to a gene. This CDR3 has 13 amino acids. Looked up from germline, CDR1 is GTSNPN and CDR2 is SVGIG (reference sequence). CDR3 region: CAWNRQGNTEAFF. Here the CDR3 DNA reads TGTGCCTGGAATAGACAGGGGAACACTGAAGCTTTCTTT. Based on the CDR3 plus reference TRBV30 and TRBJ1-1, the full variable domain is SQTIHQWPATLVQPVGSPLSLECTVEGTSNPNLYWYRQAAGRGLQLLFYSVGIGQISSEVPQNLSASRPQDRQFILSSKKLLLSDSGFYLCAWNRQGNTEAFFGQGTRLTVV.

This clone was counted a few times. The chain combines TRBV9 with TRBJ2-5, with D possibly being TRBD2 (6 bases). CDR1 is SGDLS, CDR2 YYNGEE, per germline. The CDR3 totals 16 residues. The V end lost 0 bases, the J end lost 1 base, and 13 bases lay between the germline ends. The CDR3 region is CASSVGAGTRQETQYF. For the CDR3, the DNA is TGTGCCAGCAGCGTAGGGGCGGGGACTCGCCAAGAGACCCAGTACTTC.

The DNA for the CDR3 is TGCAGCGTCCGGACAGGGACTAACACTGAAGCTTTCTTT. Its translation: CSVRTGTNTEAFF. The J gene is TRBJ1-1, the V gene TRBV29-1; 8 bases are a match to TRBD1. CDR1 and CDR2 (germline): SQVTM, ANQGSEA. The CDR3 has 13 residues. V lost 6 bases to trimming and J lost 2 bases; unmatched junction nucleotides: 5.

This clone was found a few times. The CDR3: CASTPGQGFTEAFF. The CDR3 DNA follows: TGTGCCAGCACCCCGGGACAGGGTTTCACTGAAGCTTTCTTT. The rearrangement uses TRBV5-6 and TRBJ1-1, with 9 bases that match TRBD1. The V and J ends lost 6 bases and 4 bases, in that order; junction bases with no gene match: 7. The CDR3 covers 14 residues. CDR1 is SGHDT, CDR2 YYEEEE, per germline.

V usage is TRBV28 and J usage is TRBJ2-1; D might be TRBD1 (5 bases). The germline gives CDR1 MDHEN, CDR2 SYDVKM. Deletions cut 3 bases from V and 6 bases from J, with 9 bases between. This CDR3 has 13 amino acids. This chain's CDR3 is CASSLLQVNEQFF. The CDR3 DNA sequence: TGTGCCAGCAGTTTGTTACAGGTCAATGAGCAGTTCTTC.

This sequence joins TRBV29-1 and TRBJ1-3, with no clear D. The V end lost 5 bases, the J end lost 7 bases, and 9 bases lay between the germline ends. The germline V gene has CDR1 SQVTM and CDR2 ANQGSEA. There are 11 residues in the CDR3. The CDR3 protein is CSVLNSNTIYF. In DNA, the CDR3 is TGCAGCGTTCTTAACTCGAACACCATATATTTT. Based on the CDR3 plus reference TRBV29-1 and TRBJ1-3, the full variable domain is SAVISQKPSRDICQRGTSLTIQCQVDSQVTMMFWYRQQPGQSLTLIATANQGSEATYESGFVIDKFPISRPNLTFSTLTVSNMSPEDSSIYLCSVLNSNTIYFGEGSWLTVV.

This clone was observed a handful of times. The rearrangement joins TRBV28 to TRBJ1-2; D remains ambiguous. Trimming stripped 7 bases from V and 7 bases from J, with 22 bases between. From germline, CDR1 is MDHEN and CDR2 SYDVKM. The CDR3 extends over 15 amino acids. The CDR3 bases are TGTGCCAGCACCACTCCCGAGGGTGCAAGGAGTGGCTACACCTTC. Translation: CASTTPEGARSGYTF.

This clone was seen a few times. Different DNA sequences within this sample yield the same CDR3. J is TRBJ1-5 and V is TRBV20-1; D unresolved. The CDR3 contains 9 residues. CDR1 and CDR2 from the germline V gene are DFQATT and SNEGSKA (reference sequence). In DNA, the CDR3 is TGCAGCGCGGGTCAGCCCCAGCATTTT. Amino acid sequence: CSAGQPQHF.

Only a few counts were recorded for this clone. This sequence joins TRBV2 and TRBJ1-2; unclear D gene. CDR1 and CDR2 (germline): SNHLY, FYNNEI. The CDR3 sequence is 14 residues long. V was trimmed by 5 bases and J by 1 base, leaving 11 bases between them. CDR3 in amino acids: CASSLVAVNYGYTF. For the CDR3, the DNA is TGTGCCAGCAGTCTAGTGGCCGTTAACTATGGCTACACCTTC.

The chain is built from TRBV7-2 and TRBJ2-5; weak D call: TRBD2 (5 bases). V was clipped by 4 bases and J by 0 bases, with 9 bases between them. The CDR3 has 14 residues. Germline-derived CDR1 and CDR2 are SGHTA and FQGNSA. The DNA for the CDR3 is TGTGCCAGCAGCTGGGAGCGGTACCAAGAGACCCAGTACTTC. Translating it yields CASSWERYQETQYF.

This clone came up a few times. The V call is TRBV7-9, the J call TRBJ1-1; D uncertain. Germline CDR1 is SEHNR and CDR2 is FQNEAQ (reference sequence). V lost 2 bases and J lost 4, with 8 bases in between. CDR3 length equals 13 residues. CDR3 loop: CASSLSVGTEAFF. CDR3 sequence (DNA): TGTGCCAGCAGCTTATCGGTCGGCACTGAAGCTTTCTTT.

Only a few counts were recorded for this clone. J is TRBJ1-2 and V is TRBV28, with 7 positions matching TRBD1. With V trimmed by 2 bases and J by 7 bases, 4 bases remained unmatched. This CDR3 spans 13 amino acids. Per germline, CDR1 MDHEN and CDR2 SYDVKM. CDR3 nucleotide sequence: TGTGCCAGCAGTTTAGAGGGGGCCTCTGGCTACACCTTC. It specifies CASSLEGASGYTF.

This clone was detected a few times. The chain joins TRBV6-5 to TRBJ2-7; 7 nucleotides align to TRBD2. CDR1 and CDR2 from the germline V gene are MNHEY and SVGAGI. The CDR3 runs 14 residues. V dropped 6 bases and J dropped 3; count of bases not matched to a gene: 8. The CDR3 reads CASSSGLGGYEQYF. The CDR3, as DNA: TGTGCCAGCAGCTCAGGACTAGGAGGCTACGAGCAGTACTTC.

This clone was observed a handful of times. This chain connects TRBV28 to TRBJ2-7, with D possibly TRBD2 on 5 matching bases. CDR3 length: 13 residues. V lost 2 bases, J lost 6 bases, and 11 bases lay in between. Germline CDR1 and CDR2: MDHEN and SYDVKM. The CDR3 DNA reads TGTGCCAGCAGTTTACGGGCGGGCCCCGAGCAGTACTTC. Its protein is CASSLRAGPEQYF. Variable domain in full (rest from reference TRBV28 and TRBJ2-7): DVKVTQSSRYLVKRTGEKVFLECVQDMDHENMFWYRQDPGLGLRLIYFSYDVKMKEKGDIPEGYSVSREKKERFSLILESASTNQTSMYLCASSLRAGPEQYFGPGTRLTVT.

In its sample, this clone was seen a few times. V usage is TRBV11-3 and J usage is TRBJ1-3; possibly TRBD1 for D (6 bases). The germline gives CDR1 SGHNT, CDR2 YENEEA. Deletions cut 5 bases from V and 1 base from J, with 9 bases between. The CDR3 is 14 amino acids. The CDR3 here is CASSPGASGNTIYF. In DNA form, the CDR3 reads TGTGCCAGCAGCCCAGGGGCATCTGGAAACACCATATATTTT.

This clone was counted only a few times. Here the CDR3 reads CASSRSFGYTF. The CDR3 region has the DNA TGTGCCAGTAGTAGGAGCTTCGGCTACACCTTC. This chain joins TRBV19 and TRBJ1-2; D not resolved. Trimming pared 4 bases from V and 8 bases from J, leaving 8 bases between. Germline CDR1 and CDR2: LNHDA and SQIVND (reference sequence). The length of the CDR3 is 11 residues.

This chain joins TRBV28 and TRBJ2-2; possibly TRBD1 for D (6 bases). The CDR3 totals 17 residues. The V gene lost 3 bases and the J gene lost 3 bases, with 17 bases spanning the gap. The germline CDR1 and CDR2 sequences are MDHEN and SYDVKM. Written as DNA, the CDR3 is TGTGCCAGCAGTTTCTGGGGGCAGGGGAGTCACACCGGGGAGCTGTTTTTT. This encodes CASSFWGQGSHTGELFF.